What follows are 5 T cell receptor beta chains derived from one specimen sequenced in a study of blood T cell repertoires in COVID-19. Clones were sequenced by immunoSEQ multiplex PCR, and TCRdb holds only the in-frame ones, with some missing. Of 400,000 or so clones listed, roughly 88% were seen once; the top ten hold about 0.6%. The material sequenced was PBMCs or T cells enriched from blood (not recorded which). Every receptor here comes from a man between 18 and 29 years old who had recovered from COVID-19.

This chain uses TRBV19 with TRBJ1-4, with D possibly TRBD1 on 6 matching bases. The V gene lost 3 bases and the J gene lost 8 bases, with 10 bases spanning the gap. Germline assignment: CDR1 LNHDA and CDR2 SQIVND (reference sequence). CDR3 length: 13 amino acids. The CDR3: CASSMWDIEKLFF. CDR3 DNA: TGTGCCAGTAGTATGTGGGACATCGAAAAACTGTTTTTT.

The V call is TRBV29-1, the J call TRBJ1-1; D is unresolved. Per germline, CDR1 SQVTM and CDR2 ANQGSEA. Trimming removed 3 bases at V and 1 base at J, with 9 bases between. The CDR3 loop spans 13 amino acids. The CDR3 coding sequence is TGCAGCGTTGAGGAGGGAACGAACACTGAAGCTTTCTTT. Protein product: CSVEEGTNTEAFF.

The CDR3 reads CASSDGGGGPLQPQHF. CDR3 in DNA: TGTGCCAGCAGTGACGGCGGGGGCGGACCATTGCAGCCCCAGCATTTT. V gene TRBV2 combines with J gene TRBJ1-5, with D perhaps matching TRBD1 (6 bases). CDR1 and CDR2 from the germline V gene are SNHLY and FYNNEI. Trimming left V 3 bases short and J 7 bases short, with 19 bases between. CDR3 length: 16 amino acids.

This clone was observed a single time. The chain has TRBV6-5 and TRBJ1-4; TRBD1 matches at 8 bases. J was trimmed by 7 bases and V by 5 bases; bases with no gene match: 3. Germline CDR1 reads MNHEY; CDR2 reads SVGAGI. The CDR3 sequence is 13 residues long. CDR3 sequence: CASSRTGFEKLFF. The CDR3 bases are TGTGCCAGCAGTCGGACAGGGTTTGAAAAACTGTTTTTT.

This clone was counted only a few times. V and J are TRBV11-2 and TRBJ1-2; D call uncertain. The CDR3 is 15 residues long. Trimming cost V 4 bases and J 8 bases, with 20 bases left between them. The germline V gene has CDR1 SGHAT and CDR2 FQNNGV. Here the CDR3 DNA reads TGTGCCAGCAGCTACGGTCCCCAGTCCGGCGGCGGCTACACCTTC. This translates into CASSYGPQSGGGYTF.